Reported below is one T cell receptor beta chain. Its antigen is not identified. This record belongs to a study of T cell responses to AZD1222 COVID-19 vaccine. Study overall: Second doses that came at about 4 or about 12 weeks were put together.

Points from the study as a whole: A mostly white British donor set with more females was recruited, and clonal diversity was possibly underestimated. The repertoires were collected only after the peak T cell response. Vaccine-associated CD4 TCRs ranged over spike, dominating at 160-218 and 743-854.

This CDR3 has 14 amino acids. Looked up from germline, CDR1 is MNHEY and CDR2 is SVGAGI. The ends lost 8 bases at V and 5 bases at J; junction bases unmatched: 10. Profiled with immunoSEQ multiplex PCR; TCRdb holds only in-frame clones, not every one. The sample records fewer than 200,000 clones, over 80% being singletons. The sample here was peripheral blood, taken on day 0 of AZD1222 vaccination. V is TRBV6-5 and J is TRBJ1-1; 8 bases are a match to TRBD1. This clonotype originated in an adult in good health. The CDR3 nucleotides read TGTGCCAGCCAGGGGGCAGGGTATCGGACTGAAGCTTTCTTT. It encodes CASQGAGYRTEAFF.